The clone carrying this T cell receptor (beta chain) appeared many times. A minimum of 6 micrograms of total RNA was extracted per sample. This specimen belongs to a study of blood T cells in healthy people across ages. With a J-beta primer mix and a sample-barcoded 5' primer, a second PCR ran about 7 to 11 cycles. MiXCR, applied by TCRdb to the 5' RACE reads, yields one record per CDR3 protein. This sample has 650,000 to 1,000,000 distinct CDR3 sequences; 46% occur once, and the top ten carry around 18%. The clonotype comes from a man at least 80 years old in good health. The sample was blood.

CDR3 bases: TGTGCCAGCAGCGGAACGTTACAGGGGGGAGTTGGCTACACCTTC. Translation: CASSGTLQGGVGYTF. The rearrangement uses TRBV7-9 and TRBJ1-2; TRBD1 matches at 8 bases. CDR1 is SEHNR, CDR2 FQNEAQ, per germline (reference sequence). The CDR3 runs to 15 residues. The ends lost 5 bases at V and 7 bases at J; junction bases unmatched: 12.